Each of the 5 T cell receptor beta chains below was sequenced from the same sample in a study of blood T cell repertoires in COVID-19. The assay was immunoSEQ multiplex PCR, and TCRdb's table has in-frame clones only and misses some. Among some 160,000 clones listed, approximately 91% were seen once. Source material: peripheral blood. Receptor source: a man aged 18 to 35 with acute or convalescent COVID-19.

This clone came up once. The rearrangement joins TRBV6-6 to TRBJ1-1; 8 bases line up with TRBD1. The CDR3 sequence is 13 residues long. Germline V CDR1 and CDR2: MNHNY, SVGAGI (reference sequence). Trimming removed 4 bases from V and 9 bases from J; junction bases left unmatched: 7. CDR3 sequence reads: CASSLARGQKAFF. For the CDR3, the DNA is TGTGCCAGCAGTTTGGCCAGGGGGCAAAAAGCTTTCTTT.

As DNA, the CDR3 is TGTGCCAGCAGCTTAGGGGGTAGGGGGAACGATGAAGCTTTCTTT. Amino acids: CASSLGGRGNDEAFF. The chain recombines TRBV7-2 with TRBJ1-1; possible D gene TRBD1, 6 bases. The germline CDR1 and CDR2 sequences are SGHTA and FQGNSA. The CDR3 length is 15 residues. Trimming left V 1 base short and J 7 bases short, with 16 bases between.

This sequence joins TRBV27 and TRBJ2-1; 9 bases are shared with TRBD1. The CDR3 extends over 15 amino acids. Germline CDR1 reads MNHEY; CDR2 reads SMNVEV (reference sequence). The J segment lost 6 bases and the V segment lost 6 bases, leaving 9 bases of the junction unmatched. For the CDR3, the DNA is TGTGCCAGCAGCTCCGCCGACAGGGGGTTCAATGAGCAGTTCTTC. This encodes CASSSADRGFNEQFF.

This clone was observed a single time. The V call is TRBV24-1, the J call TRBJ2-2, with a possible D match to TRBD2 (5 bases). Germline CDR1 KGHDR, CDR2 SFDVKD. V was cut by 9 bases and J by 6 bases, with 7 bases left in between. The CDR3 length is 11 residues. The CDR3 protein is CATSGAGELFF. As DNA, the CDR3 is TGTGCCACCTCCGGGGCCGGGGAGCTGTTTTTT.

This clone was seen many times. Additional DNA sequences in this sample encode the identical CDR3. The chain uses TRBV7-2 and TRBJ1-5; 7 positions match TRBD1. V lost 1 base to trimming and J lost 4 bases; unmatched junction nucleotides: 4. Germline V gene lookup returns CDR1 SGHTA and CDR2 FQGNSA. The CDR3 is 15 residues long. CDR3 protein: CASSLGGTDNQPQHF. In DNA form, the CDR3 reads TGTGCCAGCAGCTTAGGCGGGACAGATAATCAGCCCCAGCATTTT.